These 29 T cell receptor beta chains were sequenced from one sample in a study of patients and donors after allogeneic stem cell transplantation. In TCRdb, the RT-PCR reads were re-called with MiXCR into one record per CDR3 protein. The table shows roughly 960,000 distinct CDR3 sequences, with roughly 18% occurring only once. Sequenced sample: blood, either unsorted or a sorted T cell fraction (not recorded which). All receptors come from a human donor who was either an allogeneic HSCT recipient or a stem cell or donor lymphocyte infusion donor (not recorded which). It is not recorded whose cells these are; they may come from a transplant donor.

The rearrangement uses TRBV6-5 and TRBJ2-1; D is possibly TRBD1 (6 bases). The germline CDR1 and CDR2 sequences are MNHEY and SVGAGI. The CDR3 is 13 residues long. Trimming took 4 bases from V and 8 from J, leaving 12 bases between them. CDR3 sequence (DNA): TGTGCCAGCAGTTCGGACAGAGGATATGAGCAGTTCTTC. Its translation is CASSSDRGYEQFF.

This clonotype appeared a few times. CDR3 DNA: TGTGCCAGCAGTTTATCCACCGGCAGGGGGCTCGAAGAGCAGTACTTC. Protein sequence: CASSLSTGRGLEEQYF. The chain combines TRBV27 with TRBJ2-7, with TRBD1 identical over 8 bases. Germline loops: CDR1 MNHEY, CDR2 SMNVEV (reference sequence). The CDR3 is 16 amino acids. J gave up 7 bases and V 0 bases, and 11 bases lay outside the gene matches.

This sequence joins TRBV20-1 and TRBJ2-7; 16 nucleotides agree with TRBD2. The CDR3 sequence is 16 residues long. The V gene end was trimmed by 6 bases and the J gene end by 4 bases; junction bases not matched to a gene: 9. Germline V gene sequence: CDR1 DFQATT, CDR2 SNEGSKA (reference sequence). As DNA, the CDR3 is TGCAGTGCACCGGGACTAGCGGGGGGGCTTTCTTACGAGCAGTACTTC. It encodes CSAPGLAGGLSYEQYF.

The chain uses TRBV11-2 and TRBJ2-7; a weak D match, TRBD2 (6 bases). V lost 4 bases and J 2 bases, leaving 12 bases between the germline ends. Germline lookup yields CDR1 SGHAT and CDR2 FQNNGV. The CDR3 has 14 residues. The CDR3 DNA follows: TGTGCCAGCAGCTGGGACTTCGCCACCTACGAGCAGTACTTC. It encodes CASSWDFATYEQYF. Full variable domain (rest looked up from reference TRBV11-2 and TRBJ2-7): EAGVAQSPRYKIIEKRQSVAFWCNPISGHATLYWYQQILGQGPKLLIQFQNNGVVDDSQLPKDRFSAERLKGVDSTLKIQPAKLEDSAVYLCASSWDFATYEQYFGPGTRLTVT.

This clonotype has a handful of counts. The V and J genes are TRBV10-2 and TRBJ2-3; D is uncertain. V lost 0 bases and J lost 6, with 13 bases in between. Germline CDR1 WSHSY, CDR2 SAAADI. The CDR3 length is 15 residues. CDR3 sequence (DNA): TGCGCCAGCAGTGAGTCGAGGTCAAGCGCTGATACGCAGTATTTT. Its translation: CASSESRSSADTQYF.

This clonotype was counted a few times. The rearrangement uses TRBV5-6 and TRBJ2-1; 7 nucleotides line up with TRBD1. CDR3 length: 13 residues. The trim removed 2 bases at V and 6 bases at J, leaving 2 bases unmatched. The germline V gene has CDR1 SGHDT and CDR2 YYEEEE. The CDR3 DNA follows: TGTGCCAGCAGCTTCTACAGGGGCAATGAGCAGTTCTTC. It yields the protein CASSFYRGNEQFF.

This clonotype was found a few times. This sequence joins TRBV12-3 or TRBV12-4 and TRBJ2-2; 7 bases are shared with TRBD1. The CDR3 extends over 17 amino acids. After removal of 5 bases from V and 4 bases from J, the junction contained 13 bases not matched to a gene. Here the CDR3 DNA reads TGTGCCAGCAGTCGGCCGGGACAGAGGACCAGCACCGGGGAGCTGTTTTTT. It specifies CASSRPGQRTSTGELFF.

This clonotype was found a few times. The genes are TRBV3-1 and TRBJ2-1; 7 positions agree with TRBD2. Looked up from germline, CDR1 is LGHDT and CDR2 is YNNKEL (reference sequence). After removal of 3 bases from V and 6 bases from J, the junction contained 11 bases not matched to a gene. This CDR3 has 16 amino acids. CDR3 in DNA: TGTGCCAGCAGCCATCTTCCTGGGGGGGATACCAATGAGCAGTTCTTC. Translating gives CASSHLPGGDTNEQFF.

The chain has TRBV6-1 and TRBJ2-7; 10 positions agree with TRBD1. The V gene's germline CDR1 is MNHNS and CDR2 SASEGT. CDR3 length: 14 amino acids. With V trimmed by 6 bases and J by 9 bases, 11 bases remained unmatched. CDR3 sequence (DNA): TGTGCCAGCAGCCCCGGGACAGGGGTGGTTCGGCAGTACTTC. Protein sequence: CASSPGTGVVRQYF.

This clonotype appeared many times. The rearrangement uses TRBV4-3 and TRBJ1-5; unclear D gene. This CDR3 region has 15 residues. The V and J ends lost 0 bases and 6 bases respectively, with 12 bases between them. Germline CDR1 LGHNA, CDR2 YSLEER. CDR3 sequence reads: CASSQDNEGGQPQHF. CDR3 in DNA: TGCGCCAGCAGCCAAGATAATGAAGGAGGTCAGCCCCAGCATTTT.

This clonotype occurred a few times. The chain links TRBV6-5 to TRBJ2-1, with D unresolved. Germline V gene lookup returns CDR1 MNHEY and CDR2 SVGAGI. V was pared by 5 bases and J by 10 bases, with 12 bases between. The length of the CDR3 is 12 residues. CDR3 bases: TGTGCCAGCAGTAGATCTAGGAGCGAGCAGTTCTTC. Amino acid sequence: CASSRSRSEQFF.

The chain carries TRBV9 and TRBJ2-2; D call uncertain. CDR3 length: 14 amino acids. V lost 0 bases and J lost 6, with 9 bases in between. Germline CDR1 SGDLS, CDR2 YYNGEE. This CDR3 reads CASSVDPSSGELFF. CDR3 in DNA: TGTGCCAGCAGCGTAGACCCCAGTTCCGGGGAGCTGTTTTTT.

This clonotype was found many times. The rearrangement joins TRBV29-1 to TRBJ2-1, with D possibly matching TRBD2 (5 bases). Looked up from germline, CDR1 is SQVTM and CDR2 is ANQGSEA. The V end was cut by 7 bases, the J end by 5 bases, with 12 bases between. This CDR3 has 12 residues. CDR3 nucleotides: TGCAGCGGGTGGGGAGCAAACAATGAGCAGTTCTTC. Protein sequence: CSGWGANNEQFF.

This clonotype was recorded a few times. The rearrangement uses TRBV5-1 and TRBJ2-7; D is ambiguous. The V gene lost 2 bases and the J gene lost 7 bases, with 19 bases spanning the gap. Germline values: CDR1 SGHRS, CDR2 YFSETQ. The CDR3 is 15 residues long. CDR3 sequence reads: CASSFDGVTWEEQYF. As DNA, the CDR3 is TGCGCCAGCAGCTTCGATGGCGTCACATGGGAAGAGCAGTACTTC. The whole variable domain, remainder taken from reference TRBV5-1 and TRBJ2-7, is KAGVTQTPRYLIKTRGQQVTLSCSPISGHRSVSWYQQTPGQGLQFLFEYFSETQRNKGNFPGRFSGRQFSNSRSEMNVSTLELGDSALYLCASSFDGVTWEEQYFGPGTRLTVT.

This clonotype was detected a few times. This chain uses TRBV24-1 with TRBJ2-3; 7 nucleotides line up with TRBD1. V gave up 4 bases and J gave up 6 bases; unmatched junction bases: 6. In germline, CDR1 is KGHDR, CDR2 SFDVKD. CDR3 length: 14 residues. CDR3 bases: TGTGCCACCAGTGACACCAGGGGGTTTGATACGCAGTATTTT. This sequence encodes CATSDTRGFDTQYF.

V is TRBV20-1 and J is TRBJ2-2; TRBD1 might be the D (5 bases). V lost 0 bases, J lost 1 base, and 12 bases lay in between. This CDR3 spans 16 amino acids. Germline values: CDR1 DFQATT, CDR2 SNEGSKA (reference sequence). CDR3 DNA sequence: TGCAGTGCTAGAGAGGTGGGGCAGGGGAACACCGGGGAGCTGTTTTTT. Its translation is CSAREVGQGNTGELFF.

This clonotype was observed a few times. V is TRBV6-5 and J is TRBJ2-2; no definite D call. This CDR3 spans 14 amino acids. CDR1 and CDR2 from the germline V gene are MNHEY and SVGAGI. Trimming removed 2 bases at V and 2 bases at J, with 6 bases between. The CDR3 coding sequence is TGTGCCAGCAGTTACACGGATAACACCGGGGAGCTGTTTTTT. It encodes CASSYTDNTGELFF.

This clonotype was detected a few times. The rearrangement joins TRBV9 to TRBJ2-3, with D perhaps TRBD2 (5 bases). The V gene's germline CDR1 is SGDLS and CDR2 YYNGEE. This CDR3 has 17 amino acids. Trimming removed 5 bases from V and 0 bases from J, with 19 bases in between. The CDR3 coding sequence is TGTGCCAGCAGTTTTGCTCGGGGTTTAGCTAGCACAGATACGCAGTATTTT. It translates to CASSFARGLASTDTQYF.

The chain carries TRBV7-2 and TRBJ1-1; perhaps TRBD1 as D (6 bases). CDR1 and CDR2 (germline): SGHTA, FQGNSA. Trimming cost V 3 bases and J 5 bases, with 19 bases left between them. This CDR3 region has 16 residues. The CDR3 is CASSLHPSGVRTEAFF. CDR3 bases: TGTGCCAGCAGCTTGCATCCGTCAGGGGTGCGGACTGAAGCTTTCTTT.

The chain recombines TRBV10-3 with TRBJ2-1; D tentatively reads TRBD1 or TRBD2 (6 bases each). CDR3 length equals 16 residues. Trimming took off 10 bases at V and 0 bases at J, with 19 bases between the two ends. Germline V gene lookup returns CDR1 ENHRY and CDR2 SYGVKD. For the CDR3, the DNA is TGTGCCACCGAAGGGGGGCGGGTAAGCTCCTACAATGAGCAGTTCTTC. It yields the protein CATEGGRVSSYNEQFF.

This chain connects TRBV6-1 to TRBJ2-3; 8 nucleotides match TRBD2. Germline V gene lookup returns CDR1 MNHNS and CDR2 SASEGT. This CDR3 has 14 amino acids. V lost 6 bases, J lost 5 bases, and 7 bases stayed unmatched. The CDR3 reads CASRRGGSGDTQYF. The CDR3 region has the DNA TGTGCCAGCAGACGGGGGGGTAGTGGAGATACGCAGTATTTT.

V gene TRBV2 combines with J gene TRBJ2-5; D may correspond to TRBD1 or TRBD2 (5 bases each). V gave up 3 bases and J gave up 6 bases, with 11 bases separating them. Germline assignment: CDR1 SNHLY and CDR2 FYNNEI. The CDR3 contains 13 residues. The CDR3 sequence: CASSEARGKTQYF. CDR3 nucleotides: TGTGCCAGCAGTGAGGCGAGGGGAAAGACCCAGTACTTC.

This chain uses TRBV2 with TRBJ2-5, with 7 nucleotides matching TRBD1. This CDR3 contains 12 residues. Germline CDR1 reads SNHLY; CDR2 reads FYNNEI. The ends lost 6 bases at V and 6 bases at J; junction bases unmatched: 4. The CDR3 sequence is CASSNRGQTQYF. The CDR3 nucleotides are TGTGCCAGCAGCAACAGGGGCCAGACCCAGTACTTC.

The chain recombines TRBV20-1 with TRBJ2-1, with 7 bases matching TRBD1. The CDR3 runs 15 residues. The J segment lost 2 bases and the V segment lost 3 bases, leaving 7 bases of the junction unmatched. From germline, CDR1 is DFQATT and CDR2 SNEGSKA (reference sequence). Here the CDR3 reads CSASYRQGAYNEQFF. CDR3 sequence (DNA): TGCAGTGCTAGTTATAGGCAGGGGGCCTACAATGAGCAGTTCTTC.

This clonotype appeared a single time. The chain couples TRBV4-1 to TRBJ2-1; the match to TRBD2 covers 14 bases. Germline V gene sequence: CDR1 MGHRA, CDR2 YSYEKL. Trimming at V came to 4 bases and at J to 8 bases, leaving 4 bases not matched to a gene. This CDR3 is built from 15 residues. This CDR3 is CASSRLAGGGDEQFF. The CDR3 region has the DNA TGCGCCAGCAGCCGACTAGCGGGGGGGGGCGATGAGCAGTTCTTC.

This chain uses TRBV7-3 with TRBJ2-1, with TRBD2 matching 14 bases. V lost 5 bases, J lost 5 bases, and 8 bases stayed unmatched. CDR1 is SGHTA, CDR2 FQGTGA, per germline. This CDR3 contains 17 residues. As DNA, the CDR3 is TGTGCCAGCAGCCCTGGGGGACTAGCGGGAGCCCACAATGAGCAGTTCTTC. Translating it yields CASSPGGLAGAHNEQFF.

The CDR3 DNA is TGCAGTGCTAGAACCCCGACAGGGGGATACGAGCAGTACTTC. Amino acid sequence: CSARTPTGGYEQYF. The chain carries TRBV20-1 and TRBJ2-7; 9 bases line up with TRBD1. The V gene's germline CDR1 is DFQATT and CDR2 SNEGSKA (reference sequence). CDR3 size: 14 residues. Losses at the gene ends were 2 bases for V and 4 bases for J; bases not matched to a gene: 6.

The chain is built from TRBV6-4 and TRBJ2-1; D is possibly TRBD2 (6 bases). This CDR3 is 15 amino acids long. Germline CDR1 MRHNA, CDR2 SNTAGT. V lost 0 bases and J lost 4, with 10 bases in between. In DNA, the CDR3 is TGTGCCAGCAGTGACTCGGGGACTCCTTACAATGAGCAGTTCTTC. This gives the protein CASSDSGTPYNEQFF.

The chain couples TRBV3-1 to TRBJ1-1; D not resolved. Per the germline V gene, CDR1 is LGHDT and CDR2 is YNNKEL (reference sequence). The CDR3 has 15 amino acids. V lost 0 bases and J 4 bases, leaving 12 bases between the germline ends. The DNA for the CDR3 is TGTGCCAGCAGCCAAGATTTAGGAGTGAGCACTGAAGCTTTCTTT. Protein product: CASSQDLGVSTEAFF.